This entry is about one TCR beta chain. This entry is derived from a study of shared clonotypes between healthy human individuals. CDR1 is MDHEN and CDR2 is SYDVKM in the germline V gene. CDR3 length: 15 amino acids. The trim removed 4 bases at V and 5 bases at J, leaving 5 bases unmatched. Assay: immunoSEQ multiplex PCR; the TCRdb copy retains only in-frame clones and omits some. Among some 2.3 million clones, approximately 93% were seen once, and the ten largest hold 0.35% to 0.5%. This chain joins TRBV28 and TRBJ2-1; 10 bases match TRBD2. The sequence was obtained from a young man in good health. Some clones in this sample may be carry-over from other donors' samples. Specimen: naive CD4+ T cells from PBMCs. Subset specified: CD45RA+ positively selected. The CDR3 DNA reads TGTGCCAGCAGTTACCAGCGGGAGGGTCACAATGAGCAGTTCTTC. It codes for CASSYQREGHNEQFF.